This is a list of T cell receptor beta chains from one sample in a study of technical replicates of blood from a handful of donors. Generated by immunoSEQ multiplex PCR, the TCRdb table keeps only in-frame clones and is missing some. This sample yields about 100,000 clones, of which 96% are seen a single time; roughly 0.21% belongs to the top ten. The source material was T cells isolated from PBMCs. The receptors derive from a human donor in good health. CDR3s include the opening cysteine and the closing phenylalanine or tryptophan. A D gene is named only where the DNA matches it firmly. Rows may omit the clone size; those that give it use once, few, many or a size class.

d_gene,len,v_gene,j_gene,abundance,CDR3aa,CDR3nt
-,15,TRBV9,TRBJ1-1,-,CASSVDGSLNTEAFF,TGTGCCAGCAGCGTAGATGGCAGTCTTAACACTGAAGCTTTCTTT
-,17,TRBV9,TRBJ2-1,-,CASSSLGAAQGYNEQFF,TGTGCCAGCAGCAGCTTGGGGGCCGCCCAAGGATACAATGAGCAGTTCTTC
-,15,TRBV10-2,TRBJ1-5,-,CASSDLRRGNQPQHF,TGCGCCAGCAGTGACTTGAGGCGCGGCAATCAGCCCCAGCATTTT
TRBD2,16,TRBV2,TRBJ2-1,-,CASRHIAGGPSNEQFF,TGTGCCAGCAGACATATAGCGGGAGGGCCTAGTAATGAGCAGTTCTTC
TRBD2,16,TRBV7-3,TRBJ2-5,-,CASSPSSGEGQETQYF,TGTGCCAGCAGCCCCTCTAGCGGGGAGGGCCAAGAGACCCAGTACTTC
TRBD1,17,TRBV13,TRBJ2-3,-,CASSRGEETGTTDTQYF,TGTGCCAGCAGCCGCGGAGAGGAGACAGGGACCACAGATACGCAGTATTTT
-,15,TRBV9,TRBJ1-5,once,CASSVGGTPRQPQHF,TGTGCCAGCAGCGTTGGGGGGACTCCTAGACAGCCCCAGCATTTT
TRBD1,10,TRBV30,TRBJ1-1,-,CAGQGTEAFF,TGTGCCGGACAGGGGACTGAAGCTTTCTTT
TRBD1,17,TRBV11-3,TRBJ1-1,-,CASSLGTGRGSETEAFF,TGTGCCAGCAGCTTGGGGACAGGGAGGGGAAGTGAAACTGAAGCTTTCTTT
-,13,TRBV6-6,TRBJ2-1,-,CASSYGQNNEQFF,TGTGCCAGCAGTTATGGACAGAACAATGAGCAGTTCTTC
TRBD2,13,TRBV7-3,TRBJ2-7,-,CASSGLAGCEQYF,TGTGCCAGTTCAGGTCTAGCGGGGTGCGAGCAGTACTTC
-,14,TRBV6-1,TRBJ2-3,-,CASSEDFASYTQYF,TGTGCCAGCAGTGAAGATTTCGCGTCGTATACGCAGTATTTT
-,14,TRBV27,TRBJ2-1,-,CASSPGDAWGEQFF,TGTGCCAGCAGTCCAGGGGACGCCTGGGGTGAGCAGTTCTTC
TRBD1,14,TRBV2,TRBJ2-7,once,CASSKDRGSYEQYF,TGTGCCAGCAGTAAGGACAGGGGCTCCTACGAGCAGTACTTC
-,14,TRBV7-8,TRBJ1-6,-,CASSAKGAGSPLHF,TGTGCCAGCAGCGCAAAGGGAGCGGGTTCACCCCTCCACTTT
TRBD2,17,TRBV5-1,TRBJ2-1,-,CASRKTRAGAIYNEQFF,TGCGCCAGCAGGAAAACTCGAGCGGGGGCGATTTACAATGAGCAGTTCTTC
-,14,TRBV5-1,TRBJ1-4,-,CASSFTQGNEKLFF,TGCGCCAGCAGCTTCACCCAGGGGAATGAAAAACTGTTTTTT
-,11,TRBV20-1,TRBJ1-1,-,CSAAAGTEAFF,TGCAGTGCCGCGGCGGGCACTGAAGCTTTCTTT
TRBD1,16,TRBV5-1,TRBJ1-6,-,CASSVRGSSYNSPLHF,TGCGCCAGCAGCGTCAGGGGGAGCTCCTATAATTCACCCCTCCACTTT
-,14,TRBV2,TRBJ1-2,-,CASSTRGGRDGYTF,TGTGCCAGCAGCACGAGGGGGGGGCGCGATGGCTACACCTTC
TRBD2,17,TRBV5-6,TRBJ2-7,-,CASSGGVRLAGEGEQYF,TGTGCCAGCAGCGGGGGGGTCCGGCTAGCGGGAGAGGGTGAGCAGTACTTC
TRBD1,15,TRBV28,TRBJ2-7,-,CASSSDRGLSYEQYF,TGTGCCAGCAGTTCGGACAGGGGGCTCTCCTACGAGCAGTACTTC
TRBD2,15,TRBV6-1,TRBJ2-3,-,CASSPPGLAADTQYF,TGTGCCAGCAGTCCTCCGGGACTAGCGGCAGATACGCAGTATTTT
-,17,TRBV18,TRBJ1-2,-,CASSPTSSGEGNYGYTF,TGTGCCAGCTCACCAACCTCGAGCGGGGAGGGTAACTATGGCTACACCTTC
TRBD2,15,TRBV19,TRBJ2-1,-,CASTRGLAGYNEQFF,TGTGCCAGTACCCGGGGACTAGCGGGATACAATGAGCAGTTCTTC
-,14,TRBV28,TRBJ1-6,-,CASSFWQESSPLHF,TGTGCCAGCAGTTTCTGGCAGGAATCCTCACCCCTCCACTTT
TRBD2,15,TRBV11-3,TRBJ2-3,-,CASSFSSGSADTQYF,TGTGCCAGCAGCTTTTCTAGCGGGAGTGCAGATACGCAGTATTTT
-,15,TRBV27,TRBJ2-1,-,CASSIQGSSYNEQFF,TGTGCCAGCAGTATTCAGGGCAGCTCCTACAATGAGCAGTTCTTC
TRBD2,19,TRBV19,TRBJ2-5,-,CASSIRLAGATSKQETQYF,TGTGCCAGTAGTATACGGCTAGCGGGGGCAACGTCCAAGCAAGAGACCCAGTACTTC
TRBD1,14,TRBV6-5,TRBJ1-1,-,CASKVQGTNTEAFF,TGTGCCAGCAAGGTACAGGGGACTAACACTGAAGCTTTCTTT
TRBD2,15,TRBV2,TRBJ2-1,-,CASSEYLAGVDEQFF,TGTGCCAGCAGTGAATATCTAGCGGGTGTAGATGAGCAGTTCTTC
-,16,TRBV27,TRBJ2-4,-,CASSSRWAGFGNIQYF,TGTGCCAGCAGTTCTCGGTGGGCAGGGTTCGGAAACATTCAGTACTTC